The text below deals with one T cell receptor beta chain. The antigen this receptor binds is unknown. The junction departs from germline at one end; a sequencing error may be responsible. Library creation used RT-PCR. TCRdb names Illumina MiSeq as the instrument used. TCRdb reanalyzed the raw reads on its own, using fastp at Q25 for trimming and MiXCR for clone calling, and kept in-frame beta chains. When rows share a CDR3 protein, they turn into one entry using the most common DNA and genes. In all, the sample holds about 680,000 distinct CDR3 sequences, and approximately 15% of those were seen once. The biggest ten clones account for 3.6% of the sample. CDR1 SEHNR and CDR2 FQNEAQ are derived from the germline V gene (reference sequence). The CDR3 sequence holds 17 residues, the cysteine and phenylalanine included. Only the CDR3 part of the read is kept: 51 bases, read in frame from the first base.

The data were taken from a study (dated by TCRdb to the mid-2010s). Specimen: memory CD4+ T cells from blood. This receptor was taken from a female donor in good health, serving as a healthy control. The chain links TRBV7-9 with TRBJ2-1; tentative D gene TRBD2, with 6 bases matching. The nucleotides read TGTGCCAGCAGCGTCGTTTGGGACTTCGTCTCCTACAAAGAGCAGTTCTTC. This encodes CASSVVWDFVSYKEQFF.